This TCR beta chain comes out of a study of T cell repertoires in ileal Crohn's disease. Study at large: Every patient was operated on for stricturing (approximately 60%) or penetrating (approximately 40%) complications.

Looked up from germline, CDR1 is MNHEY and CDR2 is SMNVEV (reference sequence). The V end was cut by 5 bases, the J end by 0 bases, with 5 bases between. This CDR3 comprises 13 residues. The method was immunoSEQ multiplex PCR; TCRdb's version includes in-frame clones alone and lacks a portion of them. Among some 1,700 clones listed, 80% to 90% were seen once. Included were adult ileal or ileocolonic Crohn's patients indicated for ileocolonic resection. This TCR came from an adult with Crohn's disease. The material sequenced was ileal tissue. The V call is TRBV27, the J call TRBJ1-3, with D unclear. CDR3 region: CASSINSGNTIYF. The CDR3 coding sequence is TGTGCCAGCAGTATCAACTCTGGAAACACCATATATTTT.